This T cell receptor (beta chain) came from a study of tissue T cells after allogeneic stem cell transplantation. V was pared by 2 bases and J by 8 bases, with 17 bases between. Per germline, CDR1 SGHRS and CDR2 YFSETQ. The CDR3 runs 15 residues. Only in-frame clones appear in the TCRdb table, and some are missing; sequencing was by immunoSEQ multiplex PCR. The profile covers just over 25,000 clones, with about 89% appearing a single time and about 2% taken by the ten largest. The chain links TRBV5-1 to TRBJ2-1; D remains unclear. The source of this sequence is a male donor older than 55 who later had graft-versus-host disease after an allogeneic stem cell transplant. Source: blood, taken before transplantation. This CDR3 is CASSFSVGTWDEQFF. The CDR3 nucleotides read TGCGCCAGCAGCTTCTCCGTTGGTACTTGGGATGAGCAGTTCTTC. The full variable domain, rest sourced from reference TRBV5-1 and TRBJ2-1, is KAGVTQTPRYLIKTRGQQVTLSCSPISGHRSVSWYQQTPGQGLQFLFEYFSETQRNKGNFPGRFSGRQFSNSRSEMNVSTLELGDSALYLCASSFSVGTWDEQFFGPGTRLTVL.